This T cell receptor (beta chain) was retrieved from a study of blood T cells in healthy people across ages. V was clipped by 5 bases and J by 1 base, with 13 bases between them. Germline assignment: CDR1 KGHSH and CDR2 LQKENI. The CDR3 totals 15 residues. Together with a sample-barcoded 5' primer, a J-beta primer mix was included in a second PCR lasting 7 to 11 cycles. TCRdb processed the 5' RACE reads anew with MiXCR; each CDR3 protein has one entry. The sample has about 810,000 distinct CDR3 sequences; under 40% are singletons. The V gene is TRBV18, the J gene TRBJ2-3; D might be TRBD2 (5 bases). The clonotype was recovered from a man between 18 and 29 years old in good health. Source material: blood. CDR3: CASSAWERGTDTQYF. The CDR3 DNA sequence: TGTGCCAGCTCAGCGTGGGAGAGGGGCACAGATACGCAGTATTTT.